This note documents a single T cell receptor (beta chain) sequence. The antigen is not known. This entry is derived from a study of Graves' ophthalmopathy and Graves' hyperthyroidism. Study information: Absence of ophthalmopathy within 18 months of follow-up defined stable hyperthyroidism.

From germline, CDR1 is MNHEY and CDR2 SVGAGI. Trimming removed 5 bases from V and 3 bases from J; junction bases left unmatched: 10. The CDR3 sequence is 17 residues long. Study-level findings and limits: The model predicted ophthalmopathy progression with roughly 70% sensitivity and approximately 72% specificity.

TCR beta CDR3 amplification used RNA transcripts. The first-round RT-PCR employed HTBI primers together with the Qiagen OneStep RT-PCR kit. A multiplex PCR was then performed as the second round. TCRdb reprocessed the multiplex PCR reads with MiXCR, giving one entry per CDR3 protein. The sample has over a million distinct CDR3 sequences, roughly 35% seen once. The sequence was obtained from an adult man with Graves' hyperthyroidism. Sequenced input: peripheral blood or thyroid tissue (not recorded which). The rearrangement uses TRBV6-5 and TRBJ1-5, with TRBD1 matching over 10 bases. CDR3 bases: TGTGCCAGCAGTATACTAGGACAGGGGGTGAACAATCAGCCCCAGCATTTT. Translating it yields CASSILGQGVNNQPQHF.